The 5 T cell receptor beta chains below were found in one sample sequenced in a study of OX40 agonist ivuxolimab in advanced cancers. Profiled with immunoSEQ multiplex PCR; TCRdb holds only in-frame clones, not every one. The sample lists tens of thousands of clones, around 91% occurring once. The specimen was CD4+ or CD8+ T cells sorted from blood, collected in a trial of the OX40 agonist ivuxolimab. The origin of the receptors is an adult with an advanced solid tumor such as melanoma, head and neck, liver or kidney cancer.

The rearrangement joins TRBV5-3 to TRBJ2-7, with a possible D match to TRBD2 (5 bases). TRBV5-3 is treated as an ORF (open reading frame) with a function not yet certain. The CDR3 sequence is 14 residues long. The ends were cut back, 2 bases at V and 3 bases at J, with 12 bases in the middle. The CDR3 DNA is TGTGCCAGAAGCTTTGAGGGCCCGTGCTACGAGCAGTACTTC. This translates into CARSFEGPCYEQYF.

For the CDR3, the DNA is TGTGCCAGCAAAGGAGGGGCGGCTGGAAACACCATATATTTT. Translation gives CASKGGAAGNTIYF. J is TRBJ1-3 and V is TRBV6-5, with D possibly being TRBD1 (5 bases). Germline V CDR1 and CDR2: MNHEY, SVGAGI. V lost 7 bases and J 2 bases, leaving 12 bases between the germline ends. CDR3 length: 14 residues.

The table lists this clone with a few counts. This sequence joins TRBV7-2 and TRBJ2-7, with 8 bases that match TRBD1. The CDR3 has 17 residues. V was clipped by 5 bases and J by 6 bases; unmatched bases: 18. Looked up from germline, CDR1 is SGHTA and CDR2 is FQGNSA. The CDR3 is CASSILPGQVESSEQYF. CDR3 nucleotide sequence: TGTGCCAGCAGCATTCTCCCGGGACAGGTGGAATCAAGCGAGCAGTACTTC.

This clone was counted between two and nine times. V and J are TRBV19 and TRBJ2-7, with D possibly matching TRBD2 (5 bases). The CDR3 runs to 14 residues. CDR1 is LNHDA, CDR2 SQIVND, per germline (reference sequence). Between the trimmed V and J ends, which lost 6 bases and 2 bases, there was a span of 14 bases. The CDR3 loop is CASSGRDLPYEQYF. The CDR3 nucleotides are TGTGCCAGTAGCGGCCGGGATCTCCCCTACGAGCAGTACTTC.

This chain uses TRBV4-1 with TRBJ1-5; no clear D gene. V lost 5 bases and J 5 bases, leaving 10 bases between the germline ends. This CDR3 has 13 amino acids. The germline CDR1 and CDR2 sequences are MGHRA and YSYEKL. For the CDR3, the DNA is TGCGCCAGCAGCTACTCCCAGGATCAGCCCCAGCATTTT. Its translation is CASSYSQDQPQHF.